The subject of this entry is one TCR beta chain. No antigen is known for it. The record originates from a study of response to subunit inactivated influenza vaccine. Study-level findings and limits: With each seasonal influenza vaccination, the authors suggested, few new T cells are recruited.

One entry per CDR3 protein, called by TCRdb with MiXCR from the RT-PCR reads. The sample records over 800,000 distinct CDR3 sequences, 20% to 25% being singletons. Germline CDR1 is SQVTM and CDR2 is ANQGSEA. With V trimmed by 7 bases and J by 1 base, 9 bases remained unmatched. This CDR3 spans 17 amino acids. This chain uses TRBV29-1 with TRBJ2-3, with 15 bases identical to TRBD2. The origin of this receptor is a man over 45 who received an inactivated influenza vaccine. The sample here was PBMCs from blood, taken roughly 5 days after vaccination. CDR3 DNA sequence: TGCAGCGGAAGGACTAGCGGGAGGGGACTCGGCACAGATACGCAGTATTTT. It encodes CSGRTSGRGLGTDTQYF.